The next 14 T cell receptor beta chains were all read from a single sample in a study of cytomegalovirus exposure and HLA in healthy donors. Primers: 60 Vbeta forward and 13 Jbeta reverse. This table comes from immunoSEQ multiplex PCR, and its TCRdb copy is limited to in-frame clones, with some not included. The data hold approximately 210,000 clones, with roughly 77% observed a single time. The sequenced material came from PBMCs. The receptor source for this set is a male donor in good health and CMV-seropositive.

This rearrangement joins TRBV6-5 to TRBJ1-2, with D uncertain. The CDR3 has 11 amino acids. CDR1 and CDR2 (germline): MNHEY, SVGAGI. V lost 7 bases and J 8 bases, leaving 11 bases between the germline ends. The CDR3 coding sequence is TGTGCCAGCAAGGCGGCGTTGGGCTACACCTTC. Protein product: CASKAALGYTF.

This sequence joins TRBV4-2 and TRBJ2-6, with D maybe TRBD2 (5 bases). The CDR3 length is 17 residues. V was shortened by 1 base and J by 2 bases, with 12 bases between the two germline ends. CDR1 is LGHNA and CDR2 is YNFKEQ in the germline V gene. CDR3 protein: CASSQAPDGAGANVLTF. In nucleotides, the CDR3 is TGTGCCAGCAGCCAAGCCCCCGACGGGGCTGGGGCCAACGTCCTGACTTTC.

This clone appeared a few times. The chain has TRBV28 and TRBJ1-3, with 9 bases aligning to TRBD1. V lost 3 bases, J lost 7 bases, and 10 bases stayed unmatched. Germline V gene sequence: CDR1 MDHEN, CDR2 SYDVKM. The CDR3 loop spans 16 amino acids. The CDR3, as DNA: TGTGCCAGCAGTTTGAATGGACAGGGGTTGATGAACACCATATATTTT. Translating gives CASSLNGQGLMNTIYF.

This chain joins TRBV28 and TRBJ2-4, with TRBD2 matching 7 bases. The germline CDR1 and CDR2 sequences are MDHEN and SYDVKM. J lost 3 bases, V lost 3 bases, and 5 bases had no gene match. The CDR3 contains 15 residues. CDR3 amino acids: CASSLAGAGKNIQYF. Written as DNA, the CDR3 is TGTGCCAGCAGTTTGGCGGGAGCGGGCAAAAACATTCAGTACTTC.

The chain employs TRBV25-1 and TRBJ2-1; TRBD2 matches 9 bases. V shed 10 bases, J shed 7 bases, and the junction held 17 bases outside the gene matches. CDR3 length: 16 amino acids. Germline CDR1 reads MGHDK; CDR2 reads SYGVNS. Written as DNA, the CDR3 is TGTGCCACCATGTTCTTCCGGACTAGCGTACGGAATGAGCAGTTCTTC. It yields the protein CATMFFRTSVRNEQFF.

The rearrangement joins TRBV25-1 to TRBJ1-1, with 8 bases fitting TRBD1. The V segment lost 1 base and the J segment 0 bases; nucleotides outside the gene matches: 7. The CDR3 is 17 residues long. Germline V gene data show CDR1 as MGHDK and CDR2 as SYGVNS. This chain's CDR3 is CASSESRDRLMNTEAFF. The CDR3 DNA follows: TGTGCCAGCAGTGAATCCAGGGACAGGCTCATGAACACTGAAGCTTTCTTT.

V gene TRBV6-1 combines with J gene TRBJ1-4, with D perhaps matching TRBD1 (6 bases). V lost 6 bases, J lost 8 bases, and 16 bases lay in between. Germline CDR1 and CDR2: MNHNS and SASEGT. CDR3 size: 14 residues. The CDR3 nucleotides are TGTGCCAGCAGATCCTGGGAGGGGGAAGAAAAACTGTTTTTT. Translated, it gives CASRSWEGEEKLFF.

The chain has TRBV18 and TRBJ1-1, with D hard to call. Trimming took off 10 bases at V and 0 bases at J, with 15 bases between the two ends. Germline CDR1 is KGHSH and CDR2 is LQKENI. This CDR3 spans 14 amino acids. The CDR3 sequence: CATSNAQVNTEAFF. In DNA, the CDR3 is TGTGCCACAAGCAATGCCCAGGTGAACACTGAAGCTTTCTTT.

V and J are TRBV18 and TRBJ1-4; 8 bases align to TRBD1. In germline, CDR1 is KGHSH, CDR2 LQKENI. With V trimmed by 1 base and J by 8 bases, 21 bases remained unmatched. The CDR3 is 20 amino acids. The CDR3 DNA reads as TGTGCCAGCTCACCACGGCCACAGGGGGGAGAAGGGGAGCGTAACGAAAAACTGTTTTTT. Translating gives CASSPRPQGGEGERNEKLFF.

V is TRBV9 and J is TRBJ2-5; no clear D gene. This CDR3 comprises 14 residues. Trimming cost V 3 bases and J 5 bases, with 14 bases left between them. Germline assignment: CDR1 SGDLS and CDR2 YYNGEE. For the CDR3, the DNA is TGTGCCAGCAGCGCCCGAAGTCGAGGCGAGACCCAGTACTTC. It is translated as CASSARSRGETQYF.

The chain couples TRBV6-5 to TRBJ2-3; 10 nucleotides align to TRBD2. V lost 6 bases, J lost 2 bases, and 5 bases stayed unmatched. The CDR3 loop spans 15 amino acids. Germline CDR1 and CDR2: MNHEY and SVGAGI. CDR3: CASSVAGGLTDTQYF. CDR3 nucleotides: TGTGCCAGCAGCGTAGCGGGGGGTCTCACAGATACGCAGTATTTT.

To note about this clone: At one boundary the junction diverges from the germline segment, which might be a read error. The chain uses TRBV7-7 and TRBJ2-3; 8 positions match TRBD2. This CDR3 is 18 amino acids long. In germline, CDR1 is SSHAT, CDR2 FNYEAQ (reference sequence). CDR3 loop: CASSTRSISGTRTDTQYF. CDR3 DNA sequence: TGTGCTAGCAGCACCCGGTCCATTAGCGGGACCCGCACAGATACGCAGTATTTT.

This clone was counted between two and nine times. The chain combines TRBV7-9 with TRBJ1-3; D is ambiguous. The CDR3 runs to 15 residues. Germline CDR1 SEHNR, CDR2 FQNEAQ (reference sequence). V was pared by 1 base and J by 0 bases, with 7 bases between. The CDR3: CASSLGLVSGNTIYF. The CDR3 DNA follows: TGTGCCAGCAGCTTAGGTCTAGTCTCTGGAAACACCATATATTTT.

The chain is built from TRBV11-1 and TRBJ2-4; D remains ambiguous. The germline V gene has CDR1 SGHAT and CDR2 FQDESV (reference sequence). V was clipped by 1 base and J by 0 bases, with 7 bases between them. The CDR3 is 15 residues long. In nucleotides, the CDR3 is TGTGCCAGCAGCTTAGACACGCTAGCCAAAAACATTCAGTACTTC. It codes for CASSLDTLAKNIQYF.